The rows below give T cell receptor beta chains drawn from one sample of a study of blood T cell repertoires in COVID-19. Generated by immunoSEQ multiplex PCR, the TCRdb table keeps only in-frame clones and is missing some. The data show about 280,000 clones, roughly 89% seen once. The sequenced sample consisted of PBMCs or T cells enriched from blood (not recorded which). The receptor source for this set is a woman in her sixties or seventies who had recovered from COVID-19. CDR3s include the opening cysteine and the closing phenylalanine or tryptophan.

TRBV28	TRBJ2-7	CASSFRDRGYEQYF
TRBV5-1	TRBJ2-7	CASSFGSARVYEQYF
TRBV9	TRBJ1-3	CASSALLSGPITSGNTIYF
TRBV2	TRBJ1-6	CASSLTGLLNNSPLHF
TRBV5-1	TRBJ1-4	CASSLQTPGDEKLFF
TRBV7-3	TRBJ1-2	CASSLNRDYGYTF
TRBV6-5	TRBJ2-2	CASPNPELTGELFF
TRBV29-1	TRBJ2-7	CSVNRGGEQYF
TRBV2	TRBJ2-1	CASKASGSSLGDEQFF
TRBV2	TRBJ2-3	CATQEGQSTDTQYF
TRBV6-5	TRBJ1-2	CASSYSNSGPPYGYTF
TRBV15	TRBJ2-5	CATSTPGGEETQYF
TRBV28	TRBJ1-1	CASRPRQVLNTEAFF
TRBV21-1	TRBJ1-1	CASSNGGLEAFF
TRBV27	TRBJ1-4	CASSYRQGEKLFF
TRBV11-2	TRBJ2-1	CASSPRQGTGYNEQFF
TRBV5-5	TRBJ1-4	CASSFGQGREKLFF
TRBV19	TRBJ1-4	CASRGGTTNEKLFF
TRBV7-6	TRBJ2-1	CASSLLSGSIGNEQFF
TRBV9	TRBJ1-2	CASSVQAGANFETLSYGYTF
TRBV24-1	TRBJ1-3	CATLGGLGGGNTIYF
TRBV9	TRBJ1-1	CASSSDRKGDTEAFF
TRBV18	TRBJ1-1	CASSSGLRTEAFF
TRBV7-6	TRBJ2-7	CASSPILTGSYEQYF
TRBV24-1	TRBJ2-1	CATSDRRTGELSEQFF
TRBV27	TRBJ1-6	CASSNQGGSPLHF
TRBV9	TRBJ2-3	CASSSGLAGADTQYF
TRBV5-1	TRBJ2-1	CASSILAGDRNEQFF
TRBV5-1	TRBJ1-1	CASSLTGRVSYTEAFF
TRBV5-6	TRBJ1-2	CASSLQQGYYGYTF
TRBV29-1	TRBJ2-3	CSASYSGGLTDTQYF
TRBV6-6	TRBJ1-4	CASRQGGGFERRKLFF
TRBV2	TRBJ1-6	CASSSGLESPLHF
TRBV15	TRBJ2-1	CATSGQGLAPYNEQFF
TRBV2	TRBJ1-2	CASTQGGGYGYTF
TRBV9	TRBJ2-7	CASSAGLAGPYEQYF
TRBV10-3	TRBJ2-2	CAISESGTANTGELFF
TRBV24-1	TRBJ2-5	CATSDPGQQETQYF
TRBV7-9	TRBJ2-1	CASSPQGLRTGNEQFF
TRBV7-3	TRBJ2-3	CASSRQPGLAGDTQYF
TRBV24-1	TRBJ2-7	CATAGGGAGEQYF
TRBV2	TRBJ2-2	CASSAWWGDSGELFF
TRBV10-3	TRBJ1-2	CAIRGRGYGYTF
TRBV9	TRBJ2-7	CASSATGEIHEQYF
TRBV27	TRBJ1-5	CASSLSPMGGQPQHF
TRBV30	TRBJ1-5	CAWSELENQPQHF
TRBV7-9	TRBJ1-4	CASSRPRGDNEKLFF
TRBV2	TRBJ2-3	CASSEGGGPDTQYF
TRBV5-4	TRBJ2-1	CASSSAPSSYNEQFF
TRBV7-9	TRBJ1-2	CASSLGQGARNGYTF
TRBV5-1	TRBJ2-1	CASSLSWRGENEQFF
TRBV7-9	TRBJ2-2	CASSPRRTGTRSTGELFF
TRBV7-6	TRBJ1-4	CASSWGGTGSQKLFF
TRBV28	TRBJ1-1	CASSLNWRQEVNTEAFF
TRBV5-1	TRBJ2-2	CASSPLNRVMNTGELFF